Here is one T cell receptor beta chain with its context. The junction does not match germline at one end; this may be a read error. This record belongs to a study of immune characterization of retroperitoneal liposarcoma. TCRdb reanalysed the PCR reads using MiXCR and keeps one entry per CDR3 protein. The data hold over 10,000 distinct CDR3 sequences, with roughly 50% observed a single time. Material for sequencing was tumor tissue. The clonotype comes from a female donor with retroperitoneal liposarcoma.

The CDR3 nucleotides read TGTGCCAGCAGTTTGGGCAGACTACGGGGGGACTTC. Amino acids: CASSLGRLRGDF. The rearrangement uses TRBV12-3 or TRBV12-4 and TRBJ2-7; 7 nucleotides line up with TRBD2. The CDR3 runs to 12 residues.